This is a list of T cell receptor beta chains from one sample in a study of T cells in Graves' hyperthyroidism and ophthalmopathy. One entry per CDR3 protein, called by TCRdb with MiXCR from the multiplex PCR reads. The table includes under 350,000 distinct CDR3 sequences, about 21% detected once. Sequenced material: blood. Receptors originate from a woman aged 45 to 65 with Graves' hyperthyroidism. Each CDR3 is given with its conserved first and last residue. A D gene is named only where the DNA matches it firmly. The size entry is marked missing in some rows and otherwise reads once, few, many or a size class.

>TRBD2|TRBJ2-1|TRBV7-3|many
TGTGCCAGCAGCCCCGGACTAGCGAGCAAATTATACAATGAGCAGTTCTTC
CASSPGLASKLYNEQFF
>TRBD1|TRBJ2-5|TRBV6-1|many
TGTGCCAGCAGTGGCTGGACAGGGGGTCGGGAGACCCAGTACTTC
CASSGWTGGRETQYF
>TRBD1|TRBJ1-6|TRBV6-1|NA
TGTGCCAGCAGTACGGGGACAGGGGGCGCCTCTTCACCCCTCCACTTT
CASSTGTGGASSPLHF
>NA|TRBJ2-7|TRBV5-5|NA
TGTGCCAGCAGCTTGTATCCTTACTCCTACGAGCAGTACTTC
CASSLYPYSYEQYF
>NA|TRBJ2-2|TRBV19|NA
TGTGCCAGTAGTATACCCTGGCCCGGTAACACCGGGGAGCTGTTTTTT
CASSIPWPGNTGELFF
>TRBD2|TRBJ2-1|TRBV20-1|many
TGCAGTGCTAGCGACGAGTCCGGCGGGAGGACCTACAATGAGCAGTTCTTC
CSASDESGGRTYNEQFF
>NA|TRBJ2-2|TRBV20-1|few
TGCAGTGGCTTGTTGGGGAACACCGGGGAGCTGTTTTTT
CSGLLGNTGELFF
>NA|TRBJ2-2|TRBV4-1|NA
TGCGCCAGCAGCCAAGGGGGTTCGGGAATATCCGGGGAGCTGTTTTTT
CASSQGGSGISGELFF
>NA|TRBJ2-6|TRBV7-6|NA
TGTGCCAGCAGCTTATCGGGACGGACATCTGGGGCCAACGTCCTGACTTTC
CASSLSGRTSGANVLTF
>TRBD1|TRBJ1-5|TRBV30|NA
TGTGCCTGGAGTGACCGGACAGGGGCGAGCAATCAGCCCCAGCATTTT
CAWSDRTGASNQPQHF
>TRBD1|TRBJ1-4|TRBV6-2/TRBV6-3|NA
TGTGCCAGCAGTTACCAAGGGACAGGGGGAGGTAATGAAAAACTGTTTTTT
CASSYQGTGGGNEKLFF
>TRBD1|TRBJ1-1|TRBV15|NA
TGTGCCACCAGCAGGGACGGGACAGAGAACACTGAAGCTTTCTTT
CATSRDGTENTEAFF
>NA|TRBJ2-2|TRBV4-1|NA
TGCGCCAGCAGCCAAAAAGGAGGGGGGGCGGCGGCCGGGGAGCTGTTTTTT
CASSQKGGGAAAGELFF
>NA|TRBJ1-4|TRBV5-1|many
TGCGCCAGCAGCTTGTTCGGCAGGGCGAGTGAAAAACTGTTTTTT
CASSLFGRASEKLFF
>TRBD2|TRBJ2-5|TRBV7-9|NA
TGTGCCAGCAGCCCTAGCGGGGACCGTAAGTACTTC
CASSPSGDRKYF
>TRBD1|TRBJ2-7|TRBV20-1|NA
TGCAGTGCTAGAGATTTTGGGGACAGGGGATACGAGCAGTACTTC
CSARDFGDRGYEQYF
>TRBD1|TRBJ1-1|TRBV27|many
TGTGCCAGCAATATGAGGGGGCGTGGGACTGAAGCTTTCTTT
CASNMRGRGTEAFF
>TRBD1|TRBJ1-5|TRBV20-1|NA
TGCAGTGCTGACAGGGGAGTCAATCAGCCCCAGCATTTT
CSADRGVNQPQHF
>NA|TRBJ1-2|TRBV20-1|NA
TGCAGTGCTAGGGGGGGCAGGGAAGGCTACACCTTC
CSARGGREGYTF
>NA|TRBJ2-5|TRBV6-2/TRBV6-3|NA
TGTGCCAGCAGTTACGGGGGAGGCCAAGAGACCCAGTACTTC
CASSYGGGQETQYF
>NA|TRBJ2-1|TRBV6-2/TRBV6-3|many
TGTGCCAGCAGTTCCGGGCATTCCTACAATGAGCAGTTCTTC
CASSSGHSYNEQFF
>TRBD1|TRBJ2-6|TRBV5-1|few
TGCGCCAGCAGCTTGGCCGCTCAGGGGGAACTCTCTGGGGCCAACGTCCTGACTTTC
CASSLAAQGELSGANVLTF
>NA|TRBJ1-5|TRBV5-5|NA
TGTGCCAGCAGCTCTTCGATGGTTTTGTATAGCAATCAGCCCCAGCATTTT
CASSSSMVLYSNQPQHF
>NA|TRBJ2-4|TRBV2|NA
TGTGCCAGCATTTACAACACCAAAAACATTCAGTACTTC
CASIYNTKNIQYF
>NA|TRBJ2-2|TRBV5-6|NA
TGTGCCAGCAGCCTACAGCCAGGGACACCTGTGAACACCGGGGAGCTGTTTTTT
CASSLQPGTPVNTGELFF
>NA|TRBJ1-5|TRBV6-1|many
TGTGCCAGCAGTTGGGAGGGAGGTAGCAATCAGCCCCAGCATTTT
CASSWEGGSNQPQHF
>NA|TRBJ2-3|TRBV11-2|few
TGTGCCAGCAGCTCTAGGGGGAGTGGTACTAGCACAGATACGCAGTATTTT
CASSSRGSGTSTDTQYF
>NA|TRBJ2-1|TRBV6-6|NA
TGTGCCAGCAGTTACTCAGGTAGGGAAGAGCAGTTCTTC
CASSYSGREEQFF
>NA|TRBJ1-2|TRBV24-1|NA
TGTGCCACCAGTGAGGCTAAGTATGGCTACACCTTC
CATSEAKYGYTF
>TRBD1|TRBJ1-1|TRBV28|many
TGTGCCAGCAGTATCCAGGGGGCGCTGGACACTGAAGCTTTCTTT
CASSIQGALDTEAFF
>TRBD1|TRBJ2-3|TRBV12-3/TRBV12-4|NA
TGTGCCAGCAGTCCGCCGCCCCGGACAGGGGAAACAGATACGCAGTATTTT
CASSPPPRTGETDTQYF
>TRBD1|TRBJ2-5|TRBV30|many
TGTGCCTCGTCCGGGACAGATCAAGAGACCCAGTACTTC
CASSGTDQETQYF
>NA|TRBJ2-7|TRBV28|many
TGTGCCAGCAGTACGTTATACGAGCAGTACTTC
CASSTLYEQYF